The source of this T cell receptor beta chain is a study of cytomegalovirus exposure and HLA in healthy donors. Germline trimming cut 5 bases from V and 7 bases from J; bases unmatched to any gene: 4. CDR1 SGHTA and CDR2 FQGTGA come from the germline V gene. The CDR3 consists of 13 residues. The PCR contained 60 Vbeta and 13 Jbeta primers. The data were produced by immunoSEQ multiplex PCR, yet TCRdb's version contains in-frame clones alone and is incomplete. The table includes roughly 200,000 clones, roughly 87% detected once. Sequenced input: PBMCs. The TCR originated in a man between 50 and 59 years old in good health and CMV-seronegative. The chain uses TRBV7-3 and TRBJ1-2; 10 nucleotides agree with TRBD1. CDR3 nucleotide sequence: TGTGCCAGCAGCGACCGGGACAGGGGTGGCTACACCTTC. The encoded protein is CASSDRDRGGYTF.